The next 29 T cell receptor beta chains were all read from a single sample in a study of shared clonotypes between healthy human individuals (dated by TCRdb to 2018 to 2021). The library was generated by the immunoSEQ multiplex PCR assay. Drawn from immuneACCESS, this table holds only the in-frame rearrangements with V and J called that TCRdb kept. Clones are partly lost; checked studies trace under half to an unresolved V gene and leave the rest unexplained. This sample gives millions of clones in total; around 90% of them show up just once. 0.11% to 0.15% of the sample is in the top ten clones. The sequencing sample was made of naive CD4+ T cells sorted from blood. The label giving this sample's cell subset or site can be read as: CD45RA+ positively selected. These receptors were obtained from a man younger than 35 in good health.

The V call is TRBV10-3, the J call TRBJ1-2; 7 bases are shared with TRBD1. The CDR3 length is 14 residues. Losses at the gene ends were 6 bases for V and 4 bases for J; bases not matched to a gene: 8. The V gene's germline CDR1 is ENHRY and CDR2 SYGVKD. CDR3 residues: CAIRHRGVSYGYTF. CDR3 DNA sequence: TGTGCCATCAGGCACAGGGGTGTGAGCTATGGCTACACCTTC.

The V and J genes are TRBV27 and TRBJ2-2; the D call may be TRBD1 or TRBD2 (6 bases each). This CDR3 is 14 amino acids long. Germline V gives CDR1 MNHEY, CDR2 SMNVEV (reference sequence). Trimming removed 6 bases at V and 7 bases at J, with 15 bases between. The CDR3 loop reads CASRPGANNGELFF. DNA of the CDR3: TGTGCCAGCAGGCCGGGGGCGAATAACGGGGAGCTGTTTTTT.

This rearrangement joins TRBV6-1 to TRBJ1-1, with unresolved D. The CDR3 loop spans 13 amino acids. Germline CDR1 is MNHNS and CDR2 is SASEGT. Trimming stripped 7 bases from V and 1 base from J, with 10 bases between. The CDR3 nucleotides are TGTGCCAGCACAGTGAAAGGGAACACTGAAGCTTTCTTT. Its protein is CASTVKGNTEAFF.

The rearrangement uses TRBV6-1 and TRBJ2-2, with TRBD1 identical over 7 bases. The CDR3 has 15 residues. Germline assignment: CDR1 MNHNS and CDR2 SASEGT. V lost 6 bases and J lost 4; bases outside the gene matches: 8. CDR3 in amino acids: CASRDRRLGTGELFF. The DNA of the CDR3 is TGTGCCAGCAGGGACAGGCGGTTGGGCACCGGGGAGCTGTTTTTT.

The chain employs TRBV28 and TRBJ1-5, with D uncertain. Trimming removed 7 bases from V and 7 bases from J, with 11 bases in between. Per germline, CDR1 MDHEN and CDR2 SYDVKM. The CDR3 covers 12 residues. CDR3 coding DNA: TGTGCCAGCACCGAAGCTCGACAGCCCCAGCATTTT. It is translated as CASTEARQPQHF.

This CDR3 reads CASGMGGKGNIQYF. CDR3 nucleotides: TGTGCCAGCGGGATGGGAGGGAAGGGGAACATTCAGTACTTC. V and J are TRBV6-1 and TRBJ2-4; TRBD2 matches at 7 bases. Looked up from germline, CDR1 is MNHNS and CDR2 is SASEGT. This CDR3 spans 14 amino acids. V lost 8 bases, J lost 7 bases, and 11 bases stayed unmatched.

The rearrangement links TRBV18 to TRBJ2-7, with D unclear. CDR3 length equals 14 residues. CDR1 KGHSH and CDR2 LQKENI come from the germline V gene. V shed 3 bases and J shed 2 bases, with 11 bases lying between them. The CDR3 sequence is CASSPENGAYEQYF. CDR3 in DNA: TGTGCCAGCTCACCCGAGAACGGCGCCTACGAGCAGTACTTC.

This chain uses TRBV27 with TRBJ2-4; possible D gene TRBD2, 5 bases. In germline, CDR1 is MNHEY, CDR2 SMNVEV (reference sequence). V lost 2 bases and J 6 bases, leaving 23 bases between the germline ends. The CDR3 extends over 18 amino acids. The CDR3 region has the DNA TGTGCCAGCAGTTTAATTTGGGCGGGCGGCGGGCATGGAAACATTCAGTACTTC. Residues: CASSLIWAGGGHGNIQYF.

The genes are TRBV5-1 and TRBJ2-6; D not certain. Germline lookup yields CDR1 SGHRS and CDR2 YFSETQ. V lost 4 bases to trimming and J lost 0 bases, with 8 bases between them. The CDR3 is made up of 15 amino acids. The CDR3 here is CASSAQSSGANVLTF. The CDR3 nucleotides are TGCGCCAGCAGCGCACAGTCCTCTGGGGCCAACGTCCTGACTTTC.

This clone was observed a handful of times. The genes are TRBV5-4 and TRBJ1-1; D might be TRBD1 (5 bases). Germline CDR1 and CDR2: SGHNT and YYREEE (reference sequence). V was trimmed by 0 bases and J by 11 bases, leaving 11 bases between them. This CDR3 has 12 amino acids. This CDR3 reads CASSLEAGRAFF. CDR3 DNA: TGTGCCAGCAGCTTGGAGGCAGGGAGGGCTTTCTTT.

This clone was counted a single time. The rearrangement links TRBV28 to TRBJ1-5, with D uncertain. Germline CDR1 reads MDHEN; CDR2 reads SYDVKM. The CDR3 is 18 residues long. V lost 3 bases and J lost 3, with 21 bases in between. CDR3 region: CASSFLRGGVKDNQPQHF. For the CDR3, the DNA is TGTGCCAGCAGTTTTCTACGCGGCGGGGTTAAGGACAATCAGCCCCAGCATTTT.

The V and J genes are TRBV6-5 and TRBJ2-7; 7 bases are shared with TRBD1. Germline V CDR1 and CDR2: MNHEY, SVGAGI. The CDR3 sequence is 15 residues long. The ends lost 2 bases at V and 0 bases at J; junction bases unmatched: 4. The CDR3 nucleotides are TGTGCCAGCAGTTACCGGGGACAGCTCTCCTACGAGCAGTACTTC. Its translation is CASSYRGQLSYEQYF.

This clone was seen a single time. The chain couples TRBV5-1 to TRBJ1-1; D is unresolved. CDR3 size: 15 residues. From germline, CDR1 is SGHRS and CDR2 YFSETQ. Trimming removed 4 bases at V and 1 base at J, with 14 bases between. The CDR3 nucleotides read TGCGCCAGCAGCCTAAAACTTACAGAGAACACTGAAGCTTTCTTT. This sequence encodes CASSLKLTENTEAFF.

The chain is built from TRBV18 and TRBJ2-5, with D perhaps TRBD1 (6 bases). The DNA end is a closer match to TRBJ2-7, so the J assignment may be wrong. The germline CDR1 and CDR2 sequences are KGHSH and LQKENI. The CDR3 is 14 amino acids. The CDR3 spells CASSEWRGGYEQYF. CDR3 nucleotide sequence: TGTGCCAGCTCAGAATGGAGAGGGGGCTACGAGCAGTACTTC.

V and J are TRBV10-1 and TRBJ1-4, with 7 bases identical to TRBD1. The CDR3 contains 13 residues. Trimming removed 8 bases from V and 4 bases from J; junction bases left unmatched: 4. Per the germline V gene, CDR1 is WNHNN and CDR2 is SYGVQD (reference sequence). As DNA, the CDR3 is TGCGCCAGCCCGGACAGGTTTAATGAAAAACTGTTTTTT. Its translation is CASPDRFNEKLFF.

The CDR3 spells CAWSAGGYEQFF. Written as DNA, the CDR3 is TGTGCCTGGAGTGCAGGGGGGTATGAGCAGTTCTTC. The chain combines TRBV30 with TRBJ2-1; possible D gene TRBD1, 7 bases. Trimming pared 1 base from V and 8 bases from J, leaving 9 bases between. CDR1 is GTSNPN, CDR2 SVGIG, per germline (reference sequence). This CDR3 is 12 amino acids long.

The count of this clone is one. In nucleotides, the CDR3 is TGTGCCATCAGTGATTTCGGGCGGGCCGAAAAACTGTTTTTT. Translation gives CAISDFGRAEKLFF. The rearrangement uses TRBV10-3 and TRBJ1-4; D gene uncertain. The CDR3 contains 14 residues. Trimming removed 3 bases at V and 8 bases at J, with 13 bases between. Per the germline V gene, CDR1 is ENHRY and CDR2 is SYGVKD.

A word on this clone: The same CDR3 is also encoded by other DNA sequences in this sample. The rearrangement joins TRBV27 to TRBJ1-5, with 8 bases fitting TRBD1. Losses at the gene ends were 5 bases for V and 0 bases for J; bases not matched to a gene: 3. The CDR3 is 15 residues long. Germline lookup yields CDR1 MNHEY and CDR2 SMNVEV (reference sequence). The CDR3 DNA is TGTGCCAGCAGTCTACAGGGGGTTAGCAATCAGCCCCAGCATTTT. Protein product: CASSLQGVSNQPQHF.

On this clone itself: Within the sample, other DNA sequences also encode this same CDR3. This sequence joins TRBV11-2 and TRBJ1-1; D is unresolved. Trimming pared 2 bases from V and 2 bases from J, leaving 3 bases between. The CDR3 consists of 12 residues. Germline CDR1 reads SGHAT; CDR2 reads FQNNGV. In nucleotides, the CDR3 is TGTGCCAGCAGCTTATCAAACACTGAAGCTTTCTTT. Translation gives CASSLSNTEAFF.

The chain couples TRBV23-1 to TRBJ1-5, with D uncertain. TRBV23-1 belongs to the ORF category, with a function that is uncertain. With 11 bases removed from V and 7 bases from J, the gap between germline ends came to 21 bases. CDR3 length equals 14 residues. CDR3 sequence: CASWGDGLLQPQHF. CDR3 in DNA: TGCGCCTCCTGGGGTGACGGATTATTGCAGCCCCAGCATTTT.

The rearrangement links TRBV25-1 to TRBJ2-5; D is unclear. The CDR3 covers 15 residues. V lost 5 bases and J lost 5, with 18 bases in between. Germline CDR1 reads MGHDK; CDR2 reads SYGVNS. CDR3 loop: CASSSPIGLWETQYF. The CDR3 coding sequence is TGTGCCAGCAGTTCCCCCATCGGATTGTGGGAGACCCAGTACTTC.

As concerns this clone: This sample also contains other DNA sequences that code for the same CDR3. The chain carries TRBV5-6 and TRBJ1-3; D gene unclear. CDR3 length: 12 amino acids. Trimming removed 0 bases from V and 3 bases from J, with 1 base in between. Germline assignment: CDR1 SGHDT and CDR2 YYEEEE. The CDR3 sequence: CASSLVGNTIYF. CDR3 in DNA: TGTGCCAGCAGCTTGGTTGGAAACACCATATATTTT.

This clone was counted between two and nine times. Written as DNA, the CDR3 is TGCGCCAGCAGTGAGGGAAAAGCTTTCTTT. This codes for CASSEGKAFF. The J gene is TRBJ1-1, the V gene TRBV10-2; D call uncertain. Between the trimmed V and J ends, which lost 2 bases and 9 bases, there was a span of 4 bases. Germline V lookup: CDR1 WSHSY, CDR2 SAAADI. CDR3 length equals 10 residues.

This chain connects TRBV18 to TRBJ1-5, with 7 bases lining up with TRBD1. The J segment lost 8 bases and the V segment lost 3 bases, leaving 4 bases of the junction unmatched. The CDR3 is made up of 13 amino acids. Germline V CDR1 and CDR2: KGHSH, LQKENI. The CDR3 sequence is CASSPDREEPQHF. In DNA, the CDR3 is TGTGCCAGCTCACCCGACAGGGAGGAGCCCCAGCATTTT.

This chain links TRBV5-5 with TRBJ2-5, with 7 bases matching TRBD1. Looked up from germline, CDR1 is SGHKS and CDR2 is YYEKEE (reference sequence). The CDR3 consists of 18 residues. V trimming: 3 bases; J trimming: 1 base; junction bases outside the gene matches: 15. CDR3 in amino acids: CASSSRWGQKASQETQYF. The CDR3 coding sequence is TGTGCCAGCAGCTCAAGATGGGGACAGAAAGCGTCCCAAGAGACCCAGTACTTC. Based on the CDR3 plus reference TRBV5-5 and TRBJ2-5, the full variable domain is DAGVTQSPTHLIKTRGQQVTLRCSPISGHKSVSWYQQVLGQGPQFIFQYYEKEERGRGNFPDRFSARQFPNYSSELNVNALLLGDSALYLCASSSRWGQKASQETQYFGPGTRLLVL.

V usage is TRBV11-2 and J usage is TRBJ2-1, with 15 bases identical to TRBD2. Trimming at V came to 3 bases and at J to 6 bases, leaving 3 bases not matched to a gene. Germline V lookup: CDR1 SGHAT, CDR2 FQNNGV. The CDR3 has 16 amino acids. Written as DNA, the CDR3 is TGTGCCAGCAGCTTGGGACTAGCGGGAGGCATCAATGAGCAGTTCTTC. Amino acids: CASSLGLAGGINEQFF. The variable domain in full, completed from reference TRBV11-2 and TRBJ2-1, reads EAGVAQSPRYKIIEKRQSVAFWCNPISGHATLYWYQQILGQGPKLLIQFQNNGVVDDSQLPKDRFSAERLKGVDSTLKIQPAKLEDSAVYLCASSLGLAGGINEQFFGPGTRLTVL.

The genes are TRBV6-1 and TRBJ1-1; 7 bases are shared with TRBD1. The CDR3 sequence is 14 residues long. Germline loops: CDR1 MNHNS, CDR2 SASEGT. V lost 6 bases, J lost 0 bases, and 4 bases stayed unmatched. The CDR3 spells CASRGDRLNTEAFF. In nucleotides, the CDR3 is TGTGCCAGCAGGGGGGACAGATTGAACACTGAAGCTTTCTTT.

This chain uses TRBV7-6 with TRBJ1-4, with no clear D. Germline CDR1 is SGHVS and CDR2 is FNYEAQ. V gave up 5 bases and J gave up 7 bases, with 14 bases separating them. This CDR3 has 14 amino acids. CDR3 loop: CASSPVGPTEKLFF. The CDR3 DNA is TGTGCCAGCAGCCCCGTGGGCCCGACTGAAAAACTGTTTTTT.

This chain links TRBV6-5 with TRBJ1-1, with D perhaps TRBD1 (5 bases). Germline V gene lookup returns CDR1 MNHEY and CDR2 SVGAGI. The CDR3 is made up of 12 amino acids. The V end lost 5 bases, the J end lost 7 bases, and 11 bases lay between the germline ends. The CDR3, as DNA: TGTGCCAGCAGTAACCGGGGCCTTGAAGCTTTCTTT. Protein sequence: CASSNRGLEAFF.